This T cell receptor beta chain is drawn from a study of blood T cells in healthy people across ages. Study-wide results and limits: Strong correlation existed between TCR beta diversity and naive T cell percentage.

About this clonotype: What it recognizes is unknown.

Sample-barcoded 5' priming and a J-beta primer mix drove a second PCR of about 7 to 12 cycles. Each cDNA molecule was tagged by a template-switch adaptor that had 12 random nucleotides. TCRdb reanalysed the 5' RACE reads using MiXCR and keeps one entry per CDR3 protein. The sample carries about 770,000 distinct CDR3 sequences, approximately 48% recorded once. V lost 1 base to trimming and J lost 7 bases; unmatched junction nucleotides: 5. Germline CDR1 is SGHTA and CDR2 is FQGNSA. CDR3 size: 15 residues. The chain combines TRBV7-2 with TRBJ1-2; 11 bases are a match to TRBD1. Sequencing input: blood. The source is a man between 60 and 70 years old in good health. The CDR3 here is CASSLVFGTGGGYTF. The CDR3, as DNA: TGTGCCAGCAGCTTAGTGTTTGGGACAGGGGGTGGCTACACCTTC.